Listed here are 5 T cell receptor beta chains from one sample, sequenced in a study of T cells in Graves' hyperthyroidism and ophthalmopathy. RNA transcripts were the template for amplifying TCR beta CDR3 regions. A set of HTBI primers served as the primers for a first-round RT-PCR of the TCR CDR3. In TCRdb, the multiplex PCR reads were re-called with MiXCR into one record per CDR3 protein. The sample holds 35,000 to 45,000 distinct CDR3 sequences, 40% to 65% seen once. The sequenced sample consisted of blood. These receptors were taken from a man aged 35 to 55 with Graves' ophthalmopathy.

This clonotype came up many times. The CDR3 here is CASSEAGAGETQYF. The CDR3 nucleotides read TGTGCCAGCAGTGAAGCGGGAGCGGGGGAGACCCAGTACTTC. This chain links TRBV6-1 with TRBJ2-5; TRBD2 matches at 7 bases. After removal of 0 bases from V and 5 bases from J, the junction contained 3 bases not matched to a gene. There are 14 residues in the CDR3. Germline V CDR1 and CDR2: MNHNS, SASEGT.

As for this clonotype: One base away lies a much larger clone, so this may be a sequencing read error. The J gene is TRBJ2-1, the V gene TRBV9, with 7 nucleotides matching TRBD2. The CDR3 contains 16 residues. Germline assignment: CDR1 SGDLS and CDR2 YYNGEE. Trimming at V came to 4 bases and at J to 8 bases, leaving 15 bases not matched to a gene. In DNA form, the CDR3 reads TGTGCCAGCAGCCGGGCCTATGGGAGGGTAAGGGATGAGCAGTTCTTC. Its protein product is CASSRAYGRVRDEQFF.

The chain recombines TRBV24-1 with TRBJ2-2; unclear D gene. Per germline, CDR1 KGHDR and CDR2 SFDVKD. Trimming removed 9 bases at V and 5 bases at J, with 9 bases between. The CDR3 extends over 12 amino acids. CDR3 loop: CATVAYTGELFF. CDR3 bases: TGTGCCACCGTGGCTTATACCGGGGAGCTGTTTTTT.

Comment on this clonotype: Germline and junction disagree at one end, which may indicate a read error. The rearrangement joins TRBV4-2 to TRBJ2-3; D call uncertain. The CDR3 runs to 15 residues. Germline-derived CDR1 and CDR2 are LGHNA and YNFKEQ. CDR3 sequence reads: CASSRTQLSTDTQYF. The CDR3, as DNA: TGTGCCAGTAGCCGAACGCAGCTTAGCACAGATACGCAGTATTTT.

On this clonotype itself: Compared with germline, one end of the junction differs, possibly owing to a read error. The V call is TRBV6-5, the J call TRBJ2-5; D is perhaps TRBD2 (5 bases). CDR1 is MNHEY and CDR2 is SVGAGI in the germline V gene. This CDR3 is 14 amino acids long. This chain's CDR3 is CVSSYSNGKETQYF. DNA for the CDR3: TGTGTCAGCAGTTACTCTAACGGGAAAGAGACCCAGTACTTC.